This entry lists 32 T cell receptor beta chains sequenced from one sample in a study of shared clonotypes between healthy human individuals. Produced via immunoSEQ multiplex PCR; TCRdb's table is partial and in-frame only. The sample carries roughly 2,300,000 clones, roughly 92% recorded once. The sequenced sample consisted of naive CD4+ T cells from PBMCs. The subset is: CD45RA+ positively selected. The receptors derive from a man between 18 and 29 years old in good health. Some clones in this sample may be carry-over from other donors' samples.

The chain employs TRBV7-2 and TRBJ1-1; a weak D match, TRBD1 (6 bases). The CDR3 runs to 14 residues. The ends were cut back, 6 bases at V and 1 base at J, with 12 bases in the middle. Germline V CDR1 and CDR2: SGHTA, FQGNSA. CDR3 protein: CASSNRDSNTEAFF. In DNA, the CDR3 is TGTGCCAGCAGTAACAGGGATTCGAACACTGAAGCTTTCTTT.

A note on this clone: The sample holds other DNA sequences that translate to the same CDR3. The CDR3 DNA is TGCAGCGTTGCCCCAGGGGGGAACACTGAAGCTTTCTTT. It specifies CSVAPGGNTEAFF. The rearrangement joins TRBV29-1 to TRBJ1-1; TRBD1 matches at 7 bases. V trimming: 4 bases; J trimming: 1 base; junction bases outside the gene matches: 3. This CDR3 contains 13 residues. Germline CDR1 and CDR2: SQVTM and ANQGSEA.

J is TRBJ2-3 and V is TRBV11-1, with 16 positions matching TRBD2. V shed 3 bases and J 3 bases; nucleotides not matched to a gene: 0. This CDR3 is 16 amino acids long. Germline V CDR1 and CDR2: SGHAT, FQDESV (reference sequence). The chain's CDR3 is CASSLGLAGGTDTQYF. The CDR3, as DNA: TGTGCCAGCAGCTTGGGACTAGCGGGAGGGACAGATACGCAGTATTTT.

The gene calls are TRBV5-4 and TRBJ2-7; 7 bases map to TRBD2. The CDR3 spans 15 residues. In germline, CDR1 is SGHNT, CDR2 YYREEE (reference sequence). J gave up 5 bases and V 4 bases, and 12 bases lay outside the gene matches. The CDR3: CASSPRGARENEQYF. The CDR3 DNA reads TGTGCCAGCAGCCCCCGCGGGGCGCGGGAGAACGAGCAGTACTTC. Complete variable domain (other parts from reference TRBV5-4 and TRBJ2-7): ETGVTQSPTHLIKTRGQQVTLRCSSQSGHNTVSWYQQALGQGPQFIFQYYREEENGRGNFPPRFSGLQFPNYSSELNVNALELDDSALYLCASSPRGARENEQYFGPGTRLTVT.

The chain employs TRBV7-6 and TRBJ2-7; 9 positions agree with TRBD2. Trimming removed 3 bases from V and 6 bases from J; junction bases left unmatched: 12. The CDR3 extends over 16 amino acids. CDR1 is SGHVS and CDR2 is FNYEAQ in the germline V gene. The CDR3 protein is CASSFTGTSFFSEQYF. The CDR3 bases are TGTGCCAGCAGCTTCACCGGGACTAGCTTTTTCTCCGAGCAGTACTTC. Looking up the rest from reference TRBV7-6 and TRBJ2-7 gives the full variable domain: GAGVSQSPRYKVTKRGQDVALRCDPISGHVSLYWYRQALGQGPEFLTYFNYEAQQDKSGLPNDRFSAERPEGSISTLTIQRTEQRDSAMYRCASSFTGTSFFSEQYFGPGTRLTVT.

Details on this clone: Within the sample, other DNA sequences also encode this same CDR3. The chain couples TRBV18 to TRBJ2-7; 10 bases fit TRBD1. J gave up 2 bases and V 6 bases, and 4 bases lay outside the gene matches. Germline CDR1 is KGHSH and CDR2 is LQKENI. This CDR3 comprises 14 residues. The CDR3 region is CASSPGTGAYEQYF. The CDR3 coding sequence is TGTGCCAGCTCGCCCGGGACAGGGGCCTACGAGCAGTACTTC.

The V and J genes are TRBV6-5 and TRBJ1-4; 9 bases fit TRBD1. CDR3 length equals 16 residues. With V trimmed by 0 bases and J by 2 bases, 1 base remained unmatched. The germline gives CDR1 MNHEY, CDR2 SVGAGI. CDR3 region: CASSYSGTGTNEKLFF. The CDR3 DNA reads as TGTGCCAGCAGTTACTCAGGGACAGGGACTAATGAAAAACTGTTTTTT.

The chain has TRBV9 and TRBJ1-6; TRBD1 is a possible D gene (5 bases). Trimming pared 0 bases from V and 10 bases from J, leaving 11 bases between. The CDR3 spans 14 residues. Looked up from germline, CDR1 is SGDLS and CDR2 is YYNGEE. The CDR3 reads CASSVEDKGSPLHF. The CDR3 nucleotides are TGTGCCAGCAGCGTAGAGGACAAAGGATCACCCCTCCACTTT.

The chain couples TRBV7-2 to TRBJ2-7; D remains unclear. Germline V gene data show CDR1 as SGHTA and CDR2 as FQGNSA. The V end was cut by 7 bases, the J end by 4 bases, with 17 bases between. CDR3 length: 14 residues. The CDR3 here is CASTPHIWGYEQYF. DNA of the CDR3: TGTGCCAGCACCCCCCACATATGGGGTTACGAGCAGTACTTC.

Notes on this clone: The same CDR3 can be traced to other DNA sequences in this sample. In nucleotides, the CDR3 is TGTGCCAGCAGTGAATATGGCTATGGCTACACCTTC. Protein product: CASSEYGYGYTF. The chain employs TRBV6-1 and TRBJ1-2; D not certain. The CDR3 has 12 amino acids. Germline V CDR1 and CDR2: MNHNS, SASEGT. The V gene lost 2 bases and the J gene lost 4 bases, with 5 bases spanning the gap.

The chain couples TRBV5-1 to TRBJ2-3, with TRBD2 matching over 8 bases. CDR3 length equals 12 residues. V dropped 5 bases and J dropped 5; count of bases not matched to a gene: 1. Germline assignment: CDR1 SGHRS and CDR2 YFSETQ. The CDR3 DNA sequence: TGCGCCAGCAGGACTAGCGTAGATACGCAGTATTTT. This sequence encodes CASRTSVDTQYF.

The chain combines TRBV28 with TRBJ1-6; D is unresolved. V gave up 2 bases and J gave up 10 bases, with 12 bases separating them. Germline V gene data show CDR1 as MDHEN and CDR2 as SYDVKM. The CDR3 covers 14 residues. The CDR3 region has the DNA TGTGCCAGCAGTTTACGTTCCGGGCTGTCACCCCTCCACTTT. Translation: CASSLRSGLSPLHF.

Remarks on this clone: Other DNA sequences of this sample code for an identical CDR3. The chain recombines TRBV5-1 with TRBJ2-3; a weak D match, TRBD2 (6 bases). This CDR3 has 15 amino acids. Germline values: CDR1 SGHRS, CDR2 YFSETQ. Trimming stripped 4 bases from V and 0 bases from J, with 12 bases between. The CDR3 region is CASSPRDSSTDTQYF. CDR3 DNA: TGCGCCAGCAGCCCCAGGGACTCTAGCACAGATACGCAGTATTTT.

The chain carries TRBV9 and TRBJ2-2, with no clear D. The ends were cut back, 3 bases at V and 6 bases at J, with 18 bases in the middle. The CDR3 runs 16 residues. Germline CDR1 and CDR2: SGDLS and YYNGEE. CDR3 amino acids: CASSGLGAVRSGELFF. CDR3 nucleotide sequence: TGTGCCAGCAGCGGCCTTGGAGCAGTCAGGTCCGGGGAGCTGTTTTTT.

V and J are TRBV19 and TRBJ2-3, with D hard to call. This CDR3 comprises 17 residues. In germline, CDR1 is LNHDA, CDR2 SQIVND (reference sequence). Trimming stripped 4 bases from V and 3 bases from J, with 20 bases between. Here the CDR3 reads CASSTAQFISGTDTQYF. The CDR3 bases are TGTGCCAGTAGTACGGCACAGTTCATCTCTGGTACAGATACGCAGTATTTT.

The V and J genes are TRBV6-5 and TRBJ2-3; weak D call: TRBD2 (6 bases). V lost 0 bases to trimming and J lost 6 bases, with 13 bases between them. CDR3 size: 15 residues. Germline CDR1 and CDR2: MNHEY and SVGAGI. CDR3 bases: TGTGCCAGCAGTTACTCTTGGGGGGATCTGGATACGCAGTATTTT. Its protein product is CASSYSWGDLDTQYF.

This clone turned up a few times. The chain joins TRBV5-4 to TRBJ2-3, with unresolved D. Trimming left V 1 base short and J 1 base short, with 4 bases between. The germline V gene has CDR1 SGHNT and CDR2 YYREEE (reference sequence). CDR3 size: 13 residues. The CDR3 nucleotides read TGTGCCAGCAGCTTGAAGGGCACAGATACGCAGTATTTT. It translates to CASSLKGTDTQYF.

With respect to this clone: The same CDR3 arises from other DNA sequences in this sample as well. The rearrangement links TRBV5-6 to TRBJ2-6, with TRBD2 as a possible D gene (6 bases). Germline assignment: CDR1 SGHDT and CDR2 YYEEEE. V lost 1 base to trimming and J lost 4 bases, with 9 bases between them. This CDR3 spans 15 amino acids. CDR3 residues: CASSLRRVGANVLTF. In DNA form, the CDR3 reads TGTGCCAGCAGCTTGAGGAGGGTAGGGGCCAACGTCCTGACTTTC.

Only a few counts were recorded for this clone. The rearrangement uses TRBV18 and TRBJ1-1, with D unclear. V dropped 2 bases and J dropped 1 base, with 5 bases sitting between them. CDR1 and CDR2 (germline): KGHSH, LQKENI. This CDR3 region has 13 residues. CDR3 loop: CASSPRPNTEAFF. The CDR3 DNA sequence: TGTGCCAGCTCACCAAGGCCGAACACTGAAGCTTTCTTT.

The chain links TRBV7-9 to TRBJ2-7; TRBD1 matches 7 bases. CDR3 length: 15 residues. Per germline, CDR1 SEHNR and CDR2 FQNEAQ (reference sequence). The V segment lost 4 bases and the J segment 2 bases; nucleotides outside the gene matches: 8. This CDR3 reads CASSSLQGVTYEQYF. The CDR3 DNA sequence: TGTGCCAGCAGCTCCCTCCAGGGGGTTACCTACGAGCAGTACTTC.

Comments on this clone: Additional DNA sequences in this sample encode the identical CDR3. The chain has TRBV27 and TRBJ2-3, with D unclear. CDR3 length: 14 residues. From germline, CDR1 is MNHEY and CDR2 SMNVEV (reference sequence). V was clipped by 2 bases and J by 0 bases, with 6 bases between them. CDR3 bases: TGTGCCAGCAGTTTAAGTCGTAGCACAGATACGCAGTATTTT. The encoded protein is CASSLSRSTDTQYF.

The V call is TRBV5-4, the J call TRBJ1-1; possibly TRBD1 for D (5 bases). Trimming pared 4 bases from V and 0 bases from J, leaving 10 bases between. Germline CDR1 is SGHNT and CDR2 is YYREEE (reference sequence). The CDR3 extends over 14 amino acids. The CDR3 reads CASSAGRMNTEAFF. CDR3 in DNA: TGTGCCAGCAGCGCAGGGAGAATGAACACTGAAGCTTTCTTT. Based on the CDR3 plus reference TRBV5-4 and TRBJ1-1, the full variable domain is ETGVTQSPTHLIKTRGQQVTLRCSSQSGHNTVSWYQQALGQGPQFIFQYYREEENGRGNFPPRFSGLQFPNYSSELNVNALELDDSALYLCASSAGRMNTEAFFGQGTRLTVV.

The CDR3 region is CASSSQEGPYEQYF. The CDR3 DNA reads TGTGCCAGCAGCTCACAGGAGGGCCCCTACGAGCAGTACTTC. The genes are TRBV6-1 and TRBJ2-7, with D maybe TRBD2 (6 bases). The CDR3 length is 14 residues. V was cut by 6 bases and J by 2 bases, with 14 bases left in between. Looked up from germline, CDR1 is MNHNS and CDR2 is SASEGT.

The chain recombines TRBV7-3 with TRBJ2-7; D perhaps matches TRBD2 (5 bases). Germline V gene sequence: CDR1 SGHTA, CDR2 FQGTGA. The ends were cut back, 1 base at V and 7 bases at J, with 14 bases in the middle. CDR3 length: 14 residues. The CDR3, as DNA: TGTGCCAGCAGCTTAAATGTCCTGGGGAGTGAGCAGTACTTC. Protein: CASSLNVLGSEQYF. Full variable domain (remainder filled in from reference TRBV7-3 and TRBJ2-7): GAGVSQTPSNKVTEKGKYVELRCDPISGHTALYWYRQSLGQGPEFLIYFQGTGAADDSGLPNDRFFAVRPEGSVSTLKIQRTERGDSAVYLCASSLNVLGSEQYFGPGTRLTVT.

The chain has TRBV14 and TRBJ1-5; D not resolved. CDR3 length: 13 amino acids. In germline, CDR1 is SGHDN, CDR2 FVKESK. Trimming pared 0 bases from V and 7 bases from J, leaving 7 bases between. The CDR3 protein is CASSQDRHQPQHF. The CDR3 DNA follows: TGTGCCAGCAGCCAAGATCGGCACCAGCCCCAGCATTTT.

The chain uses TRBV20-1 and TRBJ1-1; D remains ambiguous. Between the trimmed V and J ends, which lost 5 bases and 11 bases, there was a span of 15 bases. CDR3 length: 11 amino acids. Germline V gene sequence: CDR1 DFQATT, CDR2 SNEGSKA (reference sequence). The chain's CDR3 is CSASREDQAFF. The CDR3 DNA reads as TGCAGTGCTTCCCGGGAGGATCAGGCTTTCTTT.

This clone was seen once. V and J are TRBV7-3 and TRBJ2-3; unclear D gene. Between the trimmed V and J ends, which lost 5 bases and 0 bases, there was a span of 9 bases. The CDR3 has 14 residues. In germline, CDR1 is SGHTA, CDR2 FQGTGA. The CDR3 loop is CASSRTASTDTQYF. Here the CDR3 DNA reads TGTGCCAGCAGCCGAACGGCAAGCACAGATACGCAGTATTTT.

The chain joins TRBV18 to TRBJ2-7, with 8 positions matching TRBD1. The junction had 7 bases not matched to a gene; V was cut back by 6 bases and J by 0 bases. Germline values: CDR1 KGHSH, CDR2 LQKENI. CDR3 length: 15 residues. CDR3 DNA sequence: TGTGCCAGCTCCCGTGGACAGGGCCCCTCCTACGAGCAGTACTTC. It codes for CASSRGQGPSYEQYF.

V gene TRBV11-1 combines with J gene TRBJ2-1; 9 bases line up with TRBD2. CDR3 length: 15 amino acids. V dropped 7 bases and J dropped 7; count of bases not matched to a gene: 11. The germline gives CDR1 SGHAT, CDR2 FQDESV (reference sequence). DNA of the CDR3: TGTGCCAGCACCAGGGGACTAGCATCGGGTAATGAGCAGTTCTTC. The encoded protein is CASTRGLASGNEQFF.

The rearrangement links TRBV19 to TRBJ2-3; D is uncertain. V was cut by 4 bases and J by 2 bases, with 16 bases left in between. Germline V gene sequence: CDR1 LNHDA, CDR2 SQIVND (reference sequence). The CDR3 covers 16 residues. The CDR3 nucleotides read TGTGCCAGTAGTAGGCTGACTGGCGAATCCACAGATACGCAGTATTTT. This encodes CASSRLTGESTDTQYF.

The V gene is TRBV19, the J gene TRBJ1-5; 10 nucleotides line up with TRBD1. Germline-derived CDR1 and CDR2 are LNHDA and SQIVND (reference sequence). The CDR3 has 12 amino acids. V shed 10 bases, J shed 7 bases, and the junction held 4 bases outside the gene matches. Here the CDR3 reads CATGQGEQPQHF. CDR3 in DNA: TGTGCCACAGGACAGGGGGAACAGCCCCAGCATTTT.

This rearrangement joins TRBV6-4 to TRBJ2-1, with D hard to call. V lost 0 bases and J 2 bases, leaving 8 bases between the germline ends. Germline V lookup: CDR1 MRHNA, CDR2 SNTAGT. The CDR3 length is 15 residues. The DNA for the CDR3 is TGTGCCAGCAGTGACTCGGCAAAAGCCTACAATGAGCAGTTCTTC. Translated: CASSDSAKAYNEQFF.